A selection of T cell receptor beta chains follows, all from one sample in a study of chronic HIV infection and antiretroviral therapy. TCRdb re-called the 5' RACE reads with MiXCR, one entry per CDR3 protein. The sample consists of about 38,000 distinct CDR3 sequences, 7% to 10% of them appearing once. The sample comprised peripheral blood. The source is an adult who had HIV and had not received antiretroviral therapy, or was an uninfected healthy control (not recorded which). The CDR3 runs from the conserved cysteine through the conserved F or W. Each record gives: clone size, D gene, CDR3 length, J gene, V gene, CDR3 DNA, CDR3 protein. The D gene is left open where the match is weak. Rows may omit the clone size; those that give it use once, few, many or a size class.

>NA|TRBD1|16|TRBJ2-7|TRBV5-1
TGCGCCAGCAGCTTGCTAGCCGGGACAGGTCCCTACGAGCAGTACTTC
CASSLLAGTGPYEQYF
>many|TRBD2|15|TRBJ2-1|TRBV4-2
TGTGCCAGCAGCCCGGGACTAGCGGAGTACAATGAGCAGTTCTTC
CASSPGLAEYNEQFF
>few|NA|12|TRBJ2-2|TRBV2
TGTGCCAGCCTCATGAACACCGGGGAGCTGTTTTTT
CASLMNTGELFF
>many|TRBD1|16|TRBJ2-1|TRBV28
TGTGCCAGCAGGGTGAATCCGGGACAGGGGTCCAATGAGCAGTTCTTC
CASRVNPGQGSNEQFF
>few|TRBD1|14|TRBJ2-3|TRBV18
TGTGCCAGCTCGGGACAGGGTTGGGCAGATACGCAGTATTTT
CASSGQGWADTQYF
>few|NA|14|TRBJ2-3|TRBV7-2
TGTGCCAGCAGGTCGGGACTGAGCACAGATACGCAGTATTTT
CASRSGLSTDTQYF
>many|NA|11|TRBJ2-1|TRBV27
TGTGCCAGCAGTCTGTACGGTGAGCAGTTCTTC
CASSLYGEQFF
>many|TRBD2|15|TRBJ2-1|TRBV20-1
TGCAGTGCTAGATTGGCGGGAGGGCCTTTGTATGAGCAGTTCTTC
CSARLAGGPLYEQFF
>many|NA|16|TRBJ2-1|TRBV6-5
TGTGCCAGCAGTTACTTGGCTGGTGACAAGGACAATGAGCAGTTCTTC
CASSYLAGDKDNEQFF
>many|NA|15|TRBJ2-7|TRBV7-2
TGTGCCAGCAGCTTATTATTGAGGGTGAGGGACGAGCAGTACTTC
CASSLLLRVRDEQYF
>NA|NA|14|TRBJ1-5|TRBV6-1
TGTGCCACCGGGACACCCGATAGCAATCAGCCCCAGCATTTT
CATGTPDSNQPQHF
>few|NA|13|TRBJ2-3|TRBV7-9
TGTGCCAGCAGCTTAGAACTTACAGATACGCAGTATTTT
CASSLELTDTQYF
>many|NA|14|TRBJ2-4|TRBV7-2
TGTGCCAGCAGCTTTTTGGGGGCGAGAAACATTCAGTACTTC
CASSFLGARNIQYF
>few|NA|12|TRBJ2-2|TRBV29-1
TGCAGCGCCATCGAGGCGGCCGGGGAGCTGTTTTTT
CSAIEAAGELFF
>few|NA|13|TRBJ2-1|TRBV29-1
TGCAGCGTTGACAGGGGCTCCTACAATGAGCAGTTCTTC
CSVDRGSYNEQFF
>few|NA|15|TRBJ1-1|TRBV29-1
TGCAGCCCATTTCAGGTCGATGAAAAGGGAGGTGAAGCTTTCTTT
CSPFQVDEKGGEAFF
>many|NA|13|TRBJ2-5|TRBV29-1
TGCAGCGTTGAAGGGGGGCCGTCGGGGACCCAGTACTTC
CSVEGGPSGTQYF
>many|NA|14|TRBJ2-5|TRBV7-9
TGTGCCAGCAGCTTAGCACAGGAGAAGGAGACCCAGTACTTC
CASSLAQEKETQYF
>many|NA|15|TRBJ2-3|TRBV29-1
TGCAGCGTTGCTCTCGTGCCCCCATCCACAGATACGCAGTATTTT
CSVALVPPSTDTQYF
>many|TRBD1|16|TRBJ2-7|TRBV7-2
TGTGCCAGCAGCTACCCCCGGGACAGGGCCTCCTACGAGCAGTACTTC
CASSYPRDRASYEQYF
>many|NA|13|TRBJ1-2|TRBV4-1
TGCGCCAGCAGCCAAGGTATAGGGTTGGGCTACACCTTC
CASSQGIGLGYTF
>NA|TRBD1|14|TRBJ1-3|TRBV15
TGTGCCACCAGCGCAGGGGGTTCTGGAAACACCATATATTTT
CATSAGGSGNTIYF
>many|NA|15|TRBJ2-1|TRBV29-1
TGCAGCGTTGAGGGGCAGGCTAAGGGCAACGATGAGCAGTTCTTC
CSVEGQAKGNDEQFF
>many|NA|13|TRBJ2-4|TRBV29-1
TGCAGCATTTTTACATTAGCCAAAAACATTCAGTACTTC
CSIFTLAKNIQYF
>NA|NA|13|TRBJ2-1|TRBV10-3
TGTGCCATCAGTGAGTCGCAGGGGTATGAGCAGTTCTTC
CAISESQGYEQFF
>many|NA|18|TRBJ1-5|TRBV28
TGTGCCATCGGCAGTAGAGGGTACTCGATACATAGCAATCAGCCCCAGCATTTT
CAIGSRGYSIHSNQPQHF
>NA|NA|10|TRBJ2-1|TRBV27
TGTGCCAGCGGGGCGAGTAAGCAGTTCTTC
CASGASKQFF
>NA|NA|12|TRBJ1-1|TRBV11-2
TGTGCCAGCAGCTATGACACCCTAGAAGCTTTCTTT
CASSYDTLEAFF
>few|NA|13|TRBJ1-1|TRBV20-1
TGCAGTGCTAGAGTTGCTCCGGGGGGTGAAGCTTTCTTT
CSARVAPGGEAFF
>few|NA|17|TRBJ2-1|TRBV28
TGTGCCAGCAGTCTAAGTACACCCACAGGGTTTATGGATGAGCAGTTCTTC
CASSLSTPTGFMDEQFF
>few|NA|16|TRBJ2-1|TRBV6-6
TGTGCCAGCAGTAAGGACCTAGTTGGGACATACAATGAGCAGTTCTTC
CASSKDLVGTYNEQFF
>many|TRBD1|15|TRBJ2-7|TRBV29-1
TGCAGCGTTGAAGATGGAGGACAGGGATTGTACGAGCAGTACTTC
CSVEDGGQGLYEQYF
>many|NA|12|TRBJ2-2|TRBV10-1
TGCGCCAGCAGTGATTCTGGCGGGGAGCTGTTTTTT
CASSDSGGELFF
>NA|NA|15|TRBJ2-4|TRBV6-5
TGTGCCAGCAGTTACGCCTCGACAGCCAAAAACATTCAGTACTTC
CASSYASTAKNIQYF
>many|TRBD2|14|TRBJ2-1|TRBV27
TGTGCCAGTTCAGCGGGAGGACCCTACAATGAGCAGTTCTTC
CASSAGGPYNEQFF
>NA|NA|10|TRBJ1-1|TRBV29-1
TGCAGCACGGTCTACACTGAAGCTTTCTTT
CSTVYTEAFF
>NA|TRBD2|16|TRBJ2-7|TRBV6-1
TGTGCCAGCAGGGAACAGGCTAGCGGGCCCTCCTACGAGCAGTACTTC
CASREQASGPSYEQYF
>many|TRBD2|15|TRBJ2-7|TRBV11-2
TGTGCCAGCAGCTCGGGACTAGCGAGACCCCGCGAGCAGTACTTC
CASSSGLARPREQYF
>NA|NA|13|TRBJ2-3|TRBV5-4
TGTGCCAGCAGCTCGGCAGGGACAGATACGCAGTATTTT
CASSSAGTDTQYF
>many|NA|12|TRBJ2-1|TRBV5-6
TGTGCCAGCAGTCCGGGGGACAATGAGCAGTTCTTC
CASSPGDNEQFF
>many|NA|14|TRBJ2-3|TRBV20-1
TGCAGTGCCCCACGTGACAGTCGCACAGATACGCAGTATTTT
CSAPRDSRTDTQYF
>many|NA|13|TRBJ1-1|TRBV6-6
TGTGCCAGCAGTTACTCGCTGAACACTGAAGCTTTCTTT
CASSYSLNTEAFF
>many|TRBD2|14|TRBJ2-7|TRBV4-1
TGCGCCAGCAGCTACTCTAGCGGAACCTACGAGCAGTACTTC
CASSYSSGTYEQYF
>many|NA|17|TRBJ2-7|TRBV6-5
TGTGCCAGCAGTTACTCGATAGTTCTGGGTGGCGTAGGCGAGCAGTACTTC
CASSYSIVLGGVGEQYF
>many|NA|14|TRBJ1-2|TRBV5-1
TGCGCCAGCAGACCAGGTCTGGGCATCAATGGCTACACCTTC
CASRPGLGINGYTF
>few|TRBD1|12|TRBJ2-7|TRBV5-1
TGCGCCAGCAGCACGGACAGGAGCGAGCAGTACTTC
CASSTDRSEQYF
>many|TRBD1|17|TRBJ2-4|TRBV2
TGTGCCAGCAGTGACATGAAACTACAGGGGGATGAAGACATTCAGTACTTC
CASSDMKLQGDEDIQYF
>many|NA|14|TRBJ2-2|TRBV9
TGTGCCAGCAGCACTACCGAGAACACCGGGGAGCTGTTTTTT
CASSTTENTGELFF
>many|NA|12|TRBJ1-5|TRBV10-3
TGTGCCATCGCCAGCCAGGACCAGCCCCAGCATTTT
CAIASQDQPQHF
>few|TRBD1|18|TRBJ2-2|TRBV28
TGTGCCAGCAGTTTCTCACCATACGGACAGGGTAACACCGGGGAGCTGTTTTTT
CASSFSPYGQGNTGELFF
>few|NA|12|TRBJ2-1|TRBV2
TGTGCCAGCAGGGGGTCCTACAATGAGCAGTTCTTC
CASRGSYNEQFF
>many|NA|15|TRBJ2-3|TRBV28
TGTGCCAGCACCCGAAATCGGGGAAAGAAGGACACGCAGTATTTT
CASTRNRGKKDTQYF